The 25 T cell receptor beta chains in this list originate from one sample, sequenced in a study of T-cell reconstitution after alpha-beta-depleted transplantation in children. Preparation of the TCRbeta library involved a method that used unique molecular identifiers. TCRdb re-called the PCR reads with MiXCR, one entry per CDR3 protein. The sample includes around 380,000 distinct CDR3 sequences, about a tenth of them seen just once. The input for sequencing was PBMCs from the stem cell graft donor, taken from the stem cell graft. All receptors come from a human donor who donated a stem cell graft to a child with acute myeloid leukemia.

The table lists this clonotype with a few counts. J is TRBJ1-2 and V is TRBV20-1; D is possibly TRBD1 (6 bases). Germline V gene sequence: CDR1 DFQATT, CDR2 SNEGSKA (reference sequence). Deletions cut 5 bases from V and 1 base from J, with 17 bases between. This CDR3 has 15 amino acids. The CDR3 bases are TGCAGTGCTCGGTACAGGGAGGGATTTAACTATGGCTACACCTTC. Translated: CSARYREGFNYGYTF.

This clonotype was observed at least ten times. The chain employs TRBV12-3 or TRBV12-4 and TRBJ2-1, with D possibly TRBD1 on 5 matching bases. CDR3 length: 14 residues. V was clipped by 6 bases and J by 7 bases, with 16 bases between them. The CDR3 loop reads CASRSYFPGNEQFF. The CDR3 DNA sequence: TGTGCCAGCAGATCCTACTTCCCAGGGAATGAGCAGTTCTTC.

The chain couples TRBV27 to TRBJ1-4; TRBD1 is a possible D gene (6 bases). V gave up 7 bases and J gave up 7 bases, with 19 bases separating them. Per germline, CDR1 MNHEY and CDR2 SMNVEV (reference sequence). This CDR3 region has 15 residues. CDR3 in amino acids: CASTSIGGRGEKLFF. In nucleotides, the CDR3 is TGTGCCAGCACCTCAATAGGGGGTAGGGGTGAAAAACTGTTTTTT.

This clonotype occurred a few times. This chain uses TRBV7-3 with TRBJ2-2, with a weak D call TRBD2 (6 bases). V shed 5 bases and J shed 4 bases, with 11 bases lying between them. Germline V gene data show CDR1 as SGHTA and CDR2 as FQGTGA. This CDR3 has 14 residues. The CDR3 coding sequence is TGTGCCAGCAGCCGGGGACTTCCCACCGGGGAGCTGTTTTTT. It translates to CASSRGLPTGELFF. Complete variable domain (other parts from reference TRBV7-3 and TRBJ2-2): GAGVSQTPSNKVTEKGKYVELRCDPISGHTALYWYRQSLGQGPEFLIYFQGTGAADDSGLPNDRFFAVRPEGSVSTLKIQRTERGDSAVYLCASSRGLPTGELFFGEGSRLTVL.

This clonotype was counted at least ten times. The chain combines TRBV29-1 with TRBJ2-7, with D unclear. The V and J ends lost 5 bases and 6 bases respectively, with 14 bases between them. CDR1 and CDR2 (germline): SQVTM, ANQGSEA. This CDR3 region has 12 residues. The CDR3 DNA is TGCAGCGTTAGTACTACCCCCCTCGAGCAGTACTTC. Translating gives CSVSTTPLEQYF.

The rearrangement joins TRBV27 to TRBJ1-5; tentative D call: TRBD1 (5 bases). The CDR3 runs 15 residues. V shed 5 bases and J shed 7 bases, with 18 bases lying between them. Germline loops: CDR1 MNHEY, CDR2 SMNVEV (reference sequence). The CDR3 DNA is TGTGCCAGCAGTCCATTGCAAGGGGTCCGACAGCCCCAGCATTTT. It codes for CASSPLQGVRQPQHF.

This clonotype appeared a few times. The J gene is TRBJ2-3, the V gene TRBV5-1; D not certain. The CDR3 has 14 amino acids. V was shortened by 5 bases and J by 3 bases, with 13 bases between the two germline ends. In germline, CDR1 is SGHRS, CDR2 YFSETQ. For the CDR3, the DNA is TGCGCCAGCAGGTCGGCACCTTCGACAGATACGCAGTATTTT. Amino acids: CASRSAPSTDTQYF.

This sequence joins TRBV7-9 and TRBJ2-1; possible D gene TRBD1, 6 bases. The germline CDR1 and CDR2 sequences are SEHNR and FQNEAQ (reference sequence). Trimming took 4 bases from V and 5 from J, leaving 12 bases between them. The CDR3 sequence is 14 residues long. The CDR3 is CASSSQGPDNEQFF. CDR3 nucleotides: TGTGCCAGCAGCTCACAGGGTCCGGACAATGAGCAGTTCTTC.

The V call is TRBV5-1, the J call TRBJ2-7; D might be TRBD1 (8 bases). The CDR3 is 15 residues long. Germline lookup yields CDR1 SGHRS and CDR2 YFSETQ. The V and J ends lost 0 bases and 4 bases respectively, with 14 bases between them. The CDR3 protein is CASSLGGGQAYEQYF. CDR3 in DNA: TGCGCCAGCAGCTTGGGGGGGGGACAGGCTTACGAGCAGTACTTC.

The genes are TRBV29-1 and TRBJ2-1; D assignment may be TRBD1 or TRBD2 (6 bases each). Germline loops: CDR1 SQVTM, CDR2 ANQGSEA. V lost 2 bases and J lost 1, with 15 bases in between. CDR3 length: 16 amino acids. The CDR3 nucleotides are TGCAGCGTTGAACGGCAGGGGACTCTTTCCTACAATGAGCAGTTCTTC. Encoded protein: CSVERQGTLSYNEQFF.

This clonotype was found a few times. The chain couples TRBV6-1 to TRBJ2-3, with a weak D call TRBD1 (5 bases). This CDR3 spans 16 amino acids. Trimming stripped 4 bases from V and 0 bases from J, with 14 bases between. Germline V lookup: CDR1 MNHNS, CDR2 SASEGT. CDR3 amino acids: CASSALGQRSTDTQYF. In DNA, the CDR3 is TGTGCCAGCAGTGCTCTAGGACAACGGAGCACAGATACGCAGTATTTT.

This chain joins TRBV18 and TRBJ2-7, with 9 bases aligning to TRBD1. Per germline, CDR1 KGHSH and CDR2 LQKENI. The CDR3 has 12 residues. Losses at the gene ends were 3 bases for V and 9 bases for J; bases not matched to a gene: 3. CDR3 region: CASSPSTGGQYF. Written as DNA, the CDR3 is TGTGCCAGCTCACCGTCGACAGGGGGGCAGTACTTC.

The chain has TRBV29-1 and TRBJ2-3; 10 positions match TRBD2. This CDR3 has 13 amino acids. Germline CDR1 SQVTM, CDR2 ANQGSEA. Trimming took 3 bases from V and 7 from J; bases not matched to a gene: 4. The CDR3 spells CSVEASGRNTQYF. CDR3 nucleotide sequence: TGCAGCGTTGAGGCTAGCGGGAGAAATACGCAGTATTTT.

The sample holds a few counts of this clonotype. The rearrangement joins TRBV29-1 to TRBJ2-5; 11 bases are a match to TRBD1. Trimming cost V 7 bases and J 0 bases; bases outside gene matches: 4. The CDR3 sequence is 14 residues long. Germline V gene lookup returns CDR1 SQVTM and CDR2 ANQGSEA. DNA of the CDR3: TGCAGCGCTATGGACAGGGGGCACCAAGAGACCCAGTACTTC. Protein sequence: CSAMDRGHQETQYF.

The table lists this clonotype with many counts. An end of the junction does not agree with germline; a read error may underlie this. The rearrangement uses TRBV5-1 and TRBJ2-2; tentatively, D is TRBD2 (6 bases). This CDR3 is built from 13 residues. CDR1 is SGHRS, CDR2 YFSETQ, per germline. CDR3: CASSLSGTGELFF. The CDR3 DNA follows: TGTGCCAGCAGTCTTAGCGGCACCGGGGAGCTGTTTTTT.

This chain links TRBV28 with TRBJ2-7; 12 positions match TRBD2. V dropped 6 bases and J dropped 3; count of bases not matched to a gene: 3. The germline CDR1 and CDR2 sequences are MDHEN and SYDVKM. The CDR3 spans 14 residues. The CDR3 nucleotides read TGTGCCAGCAGGGGGACTAGCGGGCTCTACGAGCAGTACGTC. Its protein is CASRGTSGLYEQYV.

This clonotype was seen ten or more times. CDR3: CASSQDTGGGTPLHF. The CDR3 DNA is TGTGCCAGCAGCCAAGATACCGGGGGCGGAACACCCCTCCACTTT. This chain joins TRBV3-1 and TRBJ1-6; D might be TRBD1 (6 bases). Germline CDR1 LGHDT, CDR2 YNNKEL (reference sequence). The CDR3 sequence is 15 residues long. V shed 0 bases and J shed 11 bases, with 14 bases lying between them. Supplemented by reference TRBV3-1 and TRBJ1-6, the full variable domain reads DTAVSQTPKYLVTQMGNDKSIKCEQNLGHDTMYWYKQDSKKFLKIMFSYNNKELIINETVPNRFSPKSPDKAHLNLHINSLELGDSAVYFCASSQDTGGGTPLHFGNGTRLTVT.

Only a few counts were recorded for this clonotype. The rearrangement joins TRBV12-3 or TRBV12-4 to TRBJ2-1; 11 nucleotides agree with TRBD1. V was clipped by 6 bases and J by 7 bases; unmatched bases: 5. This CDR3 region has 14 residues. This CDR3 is CASSRTGGRNEQFF. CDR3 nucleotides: TGTGCCAGCAGCCGGACAGGGGGCCGGAATGAGCAGTTCTTC.

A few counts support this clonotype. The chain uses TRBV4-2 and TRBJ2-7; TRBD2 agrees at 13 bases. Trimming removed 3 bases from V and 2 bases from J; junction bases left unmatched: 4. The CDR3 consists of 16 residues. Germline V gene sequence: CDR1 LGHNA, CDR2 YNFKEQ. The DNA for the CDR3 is TGTGCCAGCAGCCAGCGACTAGCGGGAGGACCCTACGAGCAGTACTTC. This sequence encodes CASSQRLAGGPYEQYF.

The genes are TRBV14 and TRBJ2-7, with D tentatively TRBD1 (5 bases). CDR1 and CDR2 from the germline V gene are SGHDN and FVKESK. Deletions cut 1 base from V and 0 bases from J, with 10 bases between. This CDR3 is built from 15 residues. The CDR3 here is CASSQVIGHSYEQYF. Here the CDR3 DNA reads TGTGCCAGCAGCCAAGTAATCGGACACTCCTACGAGCAGTACTTC.

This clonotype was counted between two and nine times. The CDR3 nucleotides are TGCGCCAGCAGCTTGAATAGGGGTAAGACCCAGTACTTC. It is translated as CASSLNRGKTQYF. The chain carries TRBV5-1 and TRBJ2-5, with a tentative D call TRBD1 (5 bases). Germline CDR1 is SGHRS and CDR2 is YFSETQ. V was shortened by 1 base and J by 6 bases, with 10 bases between the two germline ends. This CDR3 comprises 13 residues.

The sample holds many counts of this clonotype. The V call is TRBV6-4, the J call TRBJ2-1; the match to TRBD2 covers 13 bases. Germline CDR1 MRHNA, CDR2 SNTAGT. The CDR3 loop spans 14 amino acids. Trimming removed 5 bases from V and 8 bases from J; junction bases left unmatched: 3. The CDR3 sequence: CASSRTSGSDEQFF. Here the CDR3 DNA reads TGTGCCAGCAGTCGGACTAGCGGGAGCGATGAGCAGTTCTTC.

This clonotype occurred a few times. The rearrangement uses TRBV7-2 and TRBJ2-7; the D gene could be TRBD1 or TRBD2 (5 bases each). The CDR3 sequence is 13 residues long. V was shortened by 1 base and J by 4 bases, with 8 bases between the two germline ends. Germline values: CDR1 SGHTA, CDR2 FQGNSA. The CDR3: CASSLVGDYEQYF. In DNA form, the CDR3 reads TGTGCCAGCAGCTTAGTGGGGGATTACGAGCAGTACTTC.

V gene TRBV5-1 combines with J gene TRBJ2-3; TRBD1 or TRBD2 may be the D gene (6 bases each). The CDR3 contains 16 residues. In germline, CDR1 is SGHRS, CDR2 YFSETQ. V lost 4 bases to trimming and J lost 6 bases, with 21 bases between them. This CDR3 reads CASSRTLNGGGDTQYF. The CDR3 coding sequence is TGCGCCAGCAGCAGGACGTTAAACGGGGGCGGGGATACGCAGTATTTT.

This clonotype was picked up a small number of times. This chain's CDR3 is CASRTGGVNQPQHF. The DNA of the CDR3 is TGTGCCAGCAGGACAGGGGGCGTCAATCAGCCCCAGCATTTT. This rearrangement joins TRBV6-1 to TRBJ1-5, with TRBD1 matching over 10 bases. This CDR3 has 14 residues. V shed 6 bases and J 3 bases; nucleotides not matched to a gene: 2. Germline V CDR1 and CDR2: MNHNS, SASEGT.